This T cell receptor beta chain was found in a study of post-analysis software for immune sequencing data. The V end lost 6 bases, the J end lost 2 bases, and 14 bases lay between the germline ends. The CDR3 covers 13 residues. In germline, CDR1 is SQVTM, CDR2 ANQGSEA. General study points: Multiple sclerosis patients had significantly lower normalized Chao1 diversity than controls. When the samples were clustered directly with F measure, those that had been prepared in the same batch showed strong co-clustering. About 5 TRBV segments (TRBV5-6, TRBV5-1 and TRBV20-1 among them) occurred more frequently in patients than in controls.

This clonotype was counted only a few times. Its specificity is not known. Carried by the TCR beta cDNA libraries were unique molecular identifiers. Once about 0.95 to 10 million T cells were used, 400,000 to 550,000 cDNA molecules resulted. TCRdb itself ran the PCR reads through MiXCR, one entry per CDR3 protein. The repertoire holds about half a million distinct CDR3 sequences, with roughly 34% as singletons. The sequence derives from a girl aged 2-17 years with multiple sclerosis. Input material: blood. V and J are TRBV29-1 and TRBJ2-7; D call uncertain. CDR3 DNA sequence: TGCAGCGTCTCGTCGGCAACCCCCTACGAGCAGTACTTC. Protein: CSVSSATPYEQYF.